This entry is about one T cell receptor (beta chain). Its cognate antigen is unknown. The source of the sample is a study of T cell responses to AZD1222 COVID-19 vaccine. Regarding the study as a whole: None of the repertoires were sampled until the peak T cell response had passed. Seropositive at baseline were only a handful of AZD1222 recipients.

Trimming cost V 6 bases and J 8 bases, with 10 bases left between them. The CDR3 is 11 amino acids. Looked up from germline, CDR1 is SNHLY and CDR2 is FYNNEI. Data came from immunoSEQ multiplex PCR; TCRdb stores just in-frame clones and leaves some out. The data contain under 170,000 clones, 92% of them singletons. This material consisted of peripheral blood, taken 28 days after the second AZD1222 dose. The receptor's source is an adult who received the AZD1222 COVID-19 vaccine. The V gene is TRBV2, the J gene TRBJ1-1; D call uncertain. CDR3 protein: CASRNPGEAFF. In DNA, the CDR3 is TGTGCCAGCAGGAACCCAGGAGAAGCTTTCTTT.